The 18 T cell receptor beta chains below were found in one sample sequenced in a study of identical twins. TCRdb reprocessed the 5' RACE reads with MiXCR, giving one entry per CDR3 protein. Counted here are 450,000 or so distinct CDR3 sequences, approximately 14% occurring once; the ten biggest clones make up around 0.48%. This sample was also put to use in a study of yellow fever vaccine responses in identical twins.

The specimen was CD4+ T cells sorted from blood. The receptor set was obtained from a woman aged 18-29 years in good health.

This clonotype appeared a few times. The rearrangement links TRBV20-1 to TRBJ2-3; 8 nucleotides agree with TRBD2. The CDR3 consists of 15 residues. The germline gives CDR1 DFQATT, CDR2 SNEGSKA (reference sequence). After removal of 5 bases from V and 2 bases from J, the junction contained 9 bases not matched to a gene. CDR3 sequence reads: CSARFLAGATDTQYF. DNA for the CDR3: TGCAGTGCTCGCTTTCTAGCGGGTGCCACAGATACGCAGTATTTT.

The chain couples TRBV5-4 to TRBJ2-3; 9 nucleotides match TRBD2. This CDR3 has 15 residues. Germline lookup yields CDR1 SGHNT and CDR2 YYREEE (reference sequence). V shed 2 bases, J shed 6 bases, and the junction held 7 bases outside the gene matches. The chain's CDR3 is CASSFRAGGLDTQYF. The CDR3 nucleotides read TGTGCCAGCAGCTTCCGGGCGGGGGGGCTTGATACGCAGTATTTT.

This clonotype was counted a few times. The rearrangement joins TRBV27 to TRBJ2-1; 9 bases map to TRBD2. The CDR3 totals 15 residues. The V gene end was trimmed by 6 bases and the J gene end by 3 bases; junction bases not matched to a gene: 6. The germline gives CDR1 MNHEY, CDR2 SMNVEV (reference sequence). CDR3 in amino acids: CASSKLAGNYNEQFF. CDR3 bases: TGTGCCAGCAGCAAACTAGCGGGTAACTACAATGAGCAGTTCTTC.

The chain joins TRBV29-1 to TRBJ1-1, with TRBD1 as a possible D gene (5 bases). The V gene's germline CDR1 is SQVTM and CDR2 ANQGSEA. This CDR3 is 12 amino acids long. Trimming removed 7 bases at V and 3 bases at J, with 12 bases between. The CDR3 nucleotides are TGCAGCGCCCTACGGGGGGACACTGAAGCTTTCTTT. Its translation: CSALRGDTEAFF.

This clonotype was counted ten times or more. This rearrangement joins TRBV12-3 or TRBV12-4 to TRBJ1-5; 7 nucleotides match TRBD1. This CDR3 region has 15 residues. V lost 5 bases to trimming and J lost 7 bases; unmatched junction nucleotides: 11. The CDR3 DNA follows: TGTGCCAGCAGTGCCTTACAGGGGATAGGACAGCCCCAGCATTTT. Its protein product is CASSALQGIGQPQHF.

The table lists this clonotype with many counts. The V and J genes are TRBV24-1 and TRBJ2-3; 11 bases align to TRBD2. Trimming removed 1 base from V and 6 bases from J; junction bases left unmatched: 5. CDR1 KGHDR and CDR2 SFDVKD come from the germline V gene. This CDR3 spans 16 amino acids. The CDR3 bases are TGTGCCACCAGTGATTTTACACTAGCGGGAGCCGATACGCAGTATTTT. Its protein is CATSDFTLAGADTQYF.

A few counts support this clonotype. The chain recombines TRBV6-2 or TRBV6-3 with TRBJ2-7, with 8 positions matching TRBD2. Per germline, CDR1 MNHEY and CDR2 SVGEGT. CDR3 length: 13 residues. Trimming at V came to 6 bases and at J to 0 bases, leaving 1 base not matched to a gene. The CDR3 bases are TGTGCCAGCAGAAGCGGGAGCTCCTACGAGCAGTACTTC. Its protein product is CASRSGSSYEQYF.

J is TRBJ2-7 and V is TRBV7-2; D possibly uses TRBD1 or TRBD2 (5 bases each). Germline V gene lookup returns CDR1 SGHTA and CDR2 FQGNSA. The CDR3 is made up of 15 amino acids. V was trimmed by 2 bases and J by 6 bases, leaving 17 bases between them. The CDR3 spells CASSLTPGPESEQYF. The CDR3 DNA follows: TGTGCCAGCAGCTTAACCCCGGGACCAGAGAGCGAGCAGTACTTC.

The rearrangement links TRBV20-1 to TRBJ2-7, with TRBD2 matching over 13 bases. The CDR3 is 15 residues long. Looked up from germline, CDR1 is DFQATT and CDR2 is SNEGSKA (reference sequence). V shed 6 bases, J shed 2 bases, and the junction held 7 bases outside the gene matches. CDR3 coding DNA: TGCAGTGCCCTTTGGACTAGCGGGAGTCCCTACGAGCAGTACTTC. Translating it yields CSALWTSGSPYEQYF.

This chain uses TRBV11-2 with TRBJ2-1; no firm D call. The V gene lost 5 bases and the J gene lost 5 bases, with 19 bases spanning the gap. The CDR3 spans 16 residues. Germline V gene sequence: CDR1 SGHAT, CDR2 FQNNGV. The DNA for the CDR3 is TGTGCCAGCAGCCCCTCCTCCTCACAAGGTCACAATGAGCAGTTCTTC. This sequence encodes CASSPSSSQGHNEQFF.

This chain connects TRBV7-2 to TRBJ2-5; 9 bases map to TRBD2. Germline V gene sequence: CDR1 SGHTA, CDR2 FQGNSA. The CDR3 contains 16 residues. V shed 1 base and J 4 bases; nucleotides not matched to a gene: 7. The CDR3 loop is CASSLVISGGRETQYF. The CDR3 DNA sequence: TGTGCCAGCAGCTTAGTTATTAGCGGGGGAAGAGAGACCCAGTACTTC.

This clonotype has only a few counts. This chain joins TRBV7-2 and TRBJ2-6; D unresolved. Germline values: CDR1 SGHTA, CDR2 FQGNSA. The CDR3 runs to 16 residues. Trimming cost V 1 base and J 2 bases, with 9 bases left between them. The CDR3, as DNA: TGTGCCAGCAGCTTAGTTCTCCGCCCTGGGGCCAACGTCCTGACTTTC. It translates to CASSLVLRPGANVLTF.

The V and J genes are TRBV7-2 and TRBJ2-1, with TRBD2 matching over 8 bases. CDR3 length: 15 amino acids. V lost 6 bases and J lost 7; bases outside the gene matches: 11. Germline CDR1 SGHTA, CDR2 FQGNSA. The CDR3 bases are TGTGCCAGCAGGGCCGGGACTAGGGGGTTGAATGAGCAGTTCTTC. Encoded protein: CASRAGTRGLNEQFF.

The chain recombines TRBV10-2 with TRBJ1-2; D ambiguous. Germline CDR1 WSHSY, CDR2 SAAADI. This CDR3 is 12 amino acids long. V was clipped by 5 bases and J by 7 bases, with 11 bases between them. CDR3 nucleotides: TGCGCCAGCAGTTTTGAGGGATTTGGCTACACCTTC. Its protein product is CASSFEGFGYTF.

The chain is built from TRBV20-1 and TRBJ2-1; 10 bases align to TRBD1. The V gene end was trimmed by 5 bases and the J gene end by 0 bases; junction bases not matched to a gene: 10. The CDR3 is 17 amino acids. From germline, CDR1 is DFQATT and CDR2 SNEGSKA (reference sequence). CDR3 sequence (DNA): TGCAGTGCTCCGGGACAGGGGTTACTCAGCTCCTACAATGAGCAGTTCTTC. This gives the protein CSAPGQGLLSSYNEQFF.

CDR3 nucleotide sequence: TGTGCCAGCAGCCAAGACGGGACAGGGGTATATTCACCCCTCCACTTT. This translates into CASSQDGTGVYSPLHF. This sequence joins TRBV14 and TRBJ1-6; 10 positions agree with TRBD1. This CDR3 comprises 16 residues. Looked up from germline, CDR1 is SGHDN and CDR2 is FVKESK. Trimming cost V 0 bases and J 8 bases; bases outside gene matches: 4.

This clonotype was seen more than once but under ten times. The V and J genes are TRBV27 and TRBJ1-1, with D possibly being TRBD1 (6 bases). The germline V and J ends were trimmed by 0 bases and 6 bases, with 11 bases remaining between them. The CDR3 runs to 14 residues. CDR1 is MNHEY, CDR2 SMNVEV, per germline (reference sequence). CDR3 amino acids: CASSLSGARSEAFF. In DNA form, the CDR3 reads TGTGCCAGCAGTTTATCGGGGGCGCGATCTGAAGCTTTCTTT.

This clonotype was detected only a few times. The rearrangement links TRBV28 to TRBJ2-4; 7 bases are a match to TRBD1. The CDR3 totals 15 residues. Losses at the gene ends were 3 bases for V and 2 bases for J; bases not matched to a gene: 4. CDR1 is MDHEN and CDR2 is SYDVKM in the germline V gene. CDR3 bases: TGTGCCAGCAGTTTCATAGGGGGCCCCAAAAACATTCAGTACTTC. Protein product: CASSFIGGPKNIQYF.